A single sample gave rise to the 4 T cell receptor beta chains below, sequenced in a study of T cells after yellow fever vaccination. TCRdb re-called the 5' RACE reads with MiXCR, one entry per CDR3 protein. The table shows some 240,000 distinct CDR3 sequences, with roughly 5% occurring only once. Specimen: CD4+ T cells sorted from PBMCs, collected on the day of the yellow fever booster vaccination. The receptors stem from a man younger than 35 who received the YFV17D yellow fever vaccine.

Worth noting for this clonotype: Possible read error: a much larger clone is one base away. V gene TRBV29-1 combines with J gene TRBJ1-2; 8 positions agree with TRBD1. The germline gives CDR1 SQVTM, CDR2 ANQGSEA. This CDR3 comprises 15 residues. DNA of the CDR3: TGCAGCGTCGGAGCGACAGGGGACCCTAACTTTGGCTACACCTTC. Translation gives CSVGATGDPNFGYTF.

V gene TRBV20-1 combines with J gene TRBJ2-5; 10 positions match TRBD2. V lost 6 bases and J lost 3; bases outside the gene matches: 10. The CDR3 loop spans 15 amino acids. Germline V gene lookup returns CDR1 DFQATT and CDR2 SNEGSKA (reference sequence). CDR3 sequence (DNA): TGCAGTGCCCTTGGGAGCGGGGGGGCCGAAGAGACCCAGTACTTC. Its protein is CSALGSGGAEETQYF.

This clonotype came up many times. The chain carries TRBV6-2 or TRBV6-3 and TRBJ1-6, with 7 bases fitting TRBD1. Looked up from germline, CDR1 is MNHEY and CDR2 is SVGEGT. The junction had 11 bases not matched to a gene; V was cut back by 6 bases and J by 9 bases. The length of the CDR3 is 15 residues. The CDR3 region has the DNA TGTGCCAGCAGGACCCCGGGACAGCACTTTTCACCCCTCCACTTT. It codes for CASRTPGQHFSPLHF.

The chain couples TRBV23-1 to TRBJ2-4, with 12 bases identical to TRBD2. TRBV23-1 is an ORF; its function is uncertain. The CDR3 is made up of 19 amino acids. The V segment lost 2 bases and the J segment 0 bases; nucleotides outside the gene matches: 8. The CDR3 nucleotides read TGCGCCAGCAGTCAAGGCTCTAGCGGGGGGGACCTAGCCAAAAACATTCAGTACTTC. Encoded protein: CASSQGSSGGDLAKNIQYF.